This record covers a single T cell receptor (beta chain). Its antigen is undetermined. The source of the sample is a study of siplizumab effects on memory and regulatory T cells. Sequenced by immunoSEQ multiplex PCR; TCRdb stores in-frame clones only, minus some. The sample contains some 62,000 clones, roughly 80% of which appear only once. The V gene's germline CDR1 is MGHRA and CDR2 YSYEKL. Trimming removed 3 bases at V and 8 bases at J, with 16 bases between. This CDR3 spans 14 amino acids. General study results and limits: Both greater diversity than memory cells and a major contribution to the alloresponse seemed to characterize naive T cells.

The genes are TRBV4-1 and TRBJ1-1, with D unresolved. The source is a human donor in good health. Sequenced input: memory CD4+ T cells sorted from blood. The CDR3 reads CASSHKGRAPEAFF. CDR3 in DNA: TGCGCCAGCAGCCATAAGGGTCGGGCGCCCGAAGCTTTCTTT.